This TCR beta chain was identified in a study of blood T cells in healthy people across ages. Study outcomes and limitations: Naive and antigen-experienced cells were not separated, limiting conclusive comparison.

This clonotype was recorded a few times. Its target is unknown. For the second PCR, which ran for about 6 to 12 cycles, a sample-barcoded 5' primer and a J-beta primer mix were used. TCRdb ran MiXCR on the 5' RACE reads and lists one entry per CDR3 protein. This table has 800,000 to 1,000,000 distinct CDR3 sequences, roughly 52% appearing once. This CDR3 region has 16 residues. Germline V lookup: CDR1 LGHNA, CDR2 YNFKEQ. V shed 1 base and J 2 bases; nucleotides not matched to a gene: 5. The V gene is TRBV4-2, the J gene TRBJ2-7, with 10 bases fitting TRBD2. The sequencing input was blood. This receptor was taken from a man aged 25 to 40 in good health. DNA of the CDR3: TGTGCCAGCAGCCAAGTCAGTAGCGGGGGGCCCTACGAGCAGTACTTC. Translation: CASSQVSSGGPYEQYF.